This T cell receptor (beta chain) was documented in a study of quantifying T cell responses using KT2 cells. Across the whole study: Reverse transcription used primers in the TCR alpha and beta constant regions.

Each cDNA got a UMI-containing oligo ligated at its 3' end. The first PCR ran roughly 4 cycles with an equimolar RC1.1 and RC1.2 beta primer mix. MiXCR, applied by TCRdb to the UMI-ligation and nested PCR reads, yields one record per CDR3 protein. This sample carries approximately 50,000 distinct CDR3 sequences, 11% of them seen once, and the ten largest clones take under 11%. Trimming cost V 10 bases and J 7 bases; bases outside gene matches: 11. Germline CDR1 and CDR2: SNHLY and FYNNEI. There are 14 residues in the CDR3. The table lists this clonotype with a few counts. The sequencing sample was made of PBMCs spiked with cells of the T cell clone KT2. The chain joins TRBV2 to TRBJ2-1, with 9 positions matching TRBD2. This clonotype was sampled from a human donor. For the CDR3, the DNA is TGTGCCAACTGGGGCGGGGGGGCTAGGAATGAGCAGTTCTTC. Amino acids: CANWGGGARNEQFF. Based on the CDR3 plus reference TRBV2 and TRBJ2-1, the full variable domain is EPEVTQTPSHQVTQMGQEVILRCVPISNHLYFYWYRQILGQKVEFLVSFYNNEISEKSEIFDDQFSVERPDGSNFTLKIRSTKLEDSAMYFCANWGGGARNEQFFGPGTRLTVL.